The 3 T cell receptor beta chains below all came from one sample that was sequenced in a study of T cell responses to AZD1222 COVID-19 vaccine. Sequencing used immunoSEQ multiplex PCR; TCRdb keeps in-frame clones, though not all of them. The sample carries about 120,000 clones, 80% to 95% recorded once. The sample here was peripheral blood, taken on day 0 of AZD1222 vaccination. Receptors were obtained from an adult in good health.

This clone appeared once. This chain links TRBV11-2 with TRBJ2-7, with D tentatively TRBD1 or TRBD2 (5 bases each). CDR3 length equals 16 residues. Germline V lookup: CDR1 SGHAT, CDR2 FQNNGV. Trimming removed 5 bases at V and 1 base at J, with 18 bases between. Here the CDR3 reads CASSRISGPASYEQYF. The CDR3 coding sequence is TGTGCCAGCAGCCGAATATCGGGGCCGGCATCCTACGAGCAGTACTTC.

DNA for the CDR3: TGTGCCAGCAGCTTGGCTCGGGGGCACACAGATACGCAGTATTTT. Protein: CASSLARGHTDTQYF. The chain couples TRBV5-4 to TRBJ2-3; perhaps D is TRBD1 or TRBD2 (6 bases each). V lost 0 bases, J lost 2 bases, and 10 bases lay in between. This CDR3 comprises 15 residues. The germline V gene has CDR1 SGHNT and CDR2 YYREEE (reference sequence).

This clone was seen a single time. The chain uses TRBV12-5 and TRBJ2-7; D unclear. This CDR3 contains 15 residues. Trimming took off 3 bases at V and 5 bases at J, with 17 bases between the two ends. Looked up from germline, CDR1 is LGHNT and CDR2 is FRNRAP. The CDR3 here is CASGFRALELDEQYF. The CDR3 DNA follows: TGTGCTAGTGGTTTTAGGGCATTGGAATTAGACGAGCAGTACTTC. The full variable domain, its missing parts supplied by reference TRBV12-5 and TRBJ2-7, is DARVTQTPRHKVTEMGQEVTMRCQPILGHNTVFWYRQTMMQGLELLAYFRNRAPLDDSGMPKDRFSAEMPDATLATLKIQPSEPRDSAVYFCASGFRALELDEQYFGPGTRLTVT.